Listed below are T cell receptor beta chains from one sample, sequenced in a study of blood T cell repertoires in COVID-19. Here immunoSEQ multiplex PCR was the method, and the copy in TCRdb shows in-frame clones only, minus some. Of about 300,000 clones in the sample, approximately 86% were seen once. Sample: peripheral blood. Source of these receptors: an older man with acute or convalescent COVID-19. Both conserved end residues are part of each CDR3. Fields, in order: J gene, V gene, D gene, clone size, CDR3 length, CDR3 DNA, CDR3 protein. A D gene is named only where the DNA matches it firmly. Clone size is stated in some rows and not others, as once, few, many or a class when expanded.

>TRBJ2-5|TRBV19|TRBD1|once|15
TGTGCCAGTACCACGGGACAGGGGCACCAAGAGACCCAGTACTTC
CASTTGQGHQETQYF
>TRBJ1-5|TRBV28|NA|NA|16
TGTGCCAGCAGTTTAGGCGGCCAGTCGGGCAATCAGCCCCAGCATTTT
CASSLGGQSGNQPQHF
>TRBJ2-3|TRBV7-8|TRBD2|NA|16
TGTGCCAGCAGCTCCAGGCGGGGGGTCCTCACAGATACGCAGTATTTT
CASSSRRGVLTDTQYF
>TRBJ2-3|TRBV4-3|TRBD2|NA|16
TGCGCCAGCAGCCAAGGTGGACTAGCCAGCACAGATACGCAGTATTTT
CASSQGGLASTDTQYF
>TRBJ2-2|TRBV6-6|NA|NA|15
TGTGCCAGCAGTTACTCCCAACAGGGCACCGGGGAGCTGTTTTTT
CASSYSQQGTGELFF
>TRBJ2-1|TRBV19|TRBD2|once|15
TGTGCCAGTAGCCCCCTAGCGGGCCGATACAATGAGCAGTTCTTC
CASSPLAGRYNEQFF
>TRBJ2-7|TRBV6-5|TRBD2|NA|14
TGTGCCAGCAGACCAGGGACGGGGGGGTATGAGCAGTACTTC
CASRPGTGGYEQYF
>TRBJ2-7|TRBV20-1|TRBD2|NA|15
TGCAGTGCTAGTTTTCCGGGAGGTCTCTCCTACGAGCAGTACTTC
CSASFPGGLSYEQYF
>TRBJ1-4|TRBV5-5|TRBD1|NA|16
TGTGCCAGCAGCTTGGAACCCGGGACAGGGACTGAAAAACTGTTTTTT
CASSLEPGTGTEKLFF
>TRBJ1-2|TRBV7-9|TRBD1|NA|15
TGTGCCAGCAGCTTAGATAGCGGCAGGGGGCCTGGCTACACCTTC
CASSLDSGRGPGYTF
>TRBJ1-1|TRBV5-4|TRBD1|once|15
TGTGCCAGCAGCCCGACAGGGGGGAAAAACACTGAAGCTTTCTTT
CASSPTGGKNTEAFF
>TRBJ2-7|TRBV19|NA|NA|12
TGTGCCAGTAGTCAGGGCCGGGACAAGCAGTACTTC
CASSQGRDKQYF
>TRBJ2-1|TRBV4-3|TRBD2|NA|17
TGCGCCAGCAGCCACGGACTAGCGGGGGGTGGGTACAATGAGCAGTTCTTC
CASSHGLAGGGYNEQFF
>TRBJ1-1|TRBV9|NA|NA|13
TGTGTCAGCAGCGTTTCCCAGAACACTGAAGCTTTCTTT
CVSSVSQNTEAFF
>TRBJ1-3|TRBV7-9|TRBD1|NA|15
TGTGCCAGCAGCCGCGACAGGGGAGATGGAAACACCATATATTTT
CASSRDRGDGNTIYF
>TRBJ1-1|TRBV2|NA|NA|14
TGTGCCAGCATTCGAACGGGGGAGGGGACTGAAGCTTTCTTT
CASIRTGEGTEAFF
>TRBJ2-1|TRBV10-2|NA|NA|13
TGCGCCAGCAGTAGGGGCTCCTACAATGAGCAGTTCTTC
CASSRGSYNEQFF
>TRBJ2-5|TRBV7-6|TRBD1|NA|15
TGTGCCAGCAGCTCCGGGACAGGACCCGGGGAGACCCAGTACTTC
CASSSGTGPGETQYF
>TRBJ1-5|TRBV27|NA|NA|16
TGTGCCAGCAGCCTTCACGGACGGGGAGGAGGTCAGCCCCAGCATTTT
CASSLHGRGGGQPQHF
>TRBJ2-1|TRBV28|TRBD2|NA|20
TGTGCCACCATGACGGGCCAACTAGCGGGGGGGACCTTCCCCTACAATGAGCAGTTCTTC
CATMTGQLAGGTFPYNEQFF
>TRBJ1-4|TRBV19|TRBD1|NA|16
TGTGCCAGTAGCCGGTTCCGGGACAGGGGAAATGAAAAACTGTTTTTT
CASSRFRDRGNEKLFF
>TRBJ1-1|TRBV6-5|NA|NA|12
TGTGCCAGCAGTAATCCCCTCACTGAAGCTTTCTTT
CASSNPLTEAFF
>TRBJ1-5|TRBV28|NA|NA|16
TGTGCCAGCAGTTTGCTGGGGGCCTTTAGCAATCAGCCCCAGCATTTT
CASSLLGAFSNQPQHF
>TRBJ2-5|TRBV19|TRBD2|NA|14
TGTGCCAGTGGCCCTAGCGGGGGAGAAGAGACCCAGTACTTC
CASGPSGGEETQYF
>TRBJ2-7|TRBV4-2|TRBD1|NA|16
TGTGCCAGCAGCCAAGAAGGACAGGGGGCTTCTTACGAGCAGTACTTC
CASSQEGQGASYEQYF
>TRBJ1-5|TRBV19|NA|NA|14
TGTGCCAGTAGTATCGACAGGTACAATCAGCCCCAGCATTTT
CASSIDRYNQPQHF
>TRBJ2-7|TRBV7-2|TRBD2|NA|15
TGTGCCAGCAGCCCACTAGCGGGAGGCCCCTACGAGCAGTACTTC
CASSPLAGGPYEQYF
>TRBJ1-6|TRBV5-6|NA|NA|18
TGTGCCAGCAGCTTCGGACGGACACTTCTGTTTTATAATTCACCCCTCCACTTT
CASSFGRTLLFYNSPLHF
>TRBJ2-1|TRBV6-6|NA|NA|15
TGTGCCAGCAGTTACTCGGACTTTTCTGGCAATGAGCAGTTCTTC
CASSYSDFSGNEQFF
>TRBJ2-3|TRBV28|TRBD2|NA|17
TGTGCCAGCAGTCAACTCAGCGGGGGGGCCTCCGGAGATACGCAGTATTTT
CASSQLSGGASGDTQYF
>TRBJ2-1|TRBV28|TRBD1|NA|13
TGTGCCAGCAGTTTAATAGACAGGGGCGAGCAGTTCTTC
CASSLIDRGEQFF
>TRBJ1-2|TRBV19|NA|NA|12
TGTGCCAGTAGTATTGGGCAGGCTGGCTACACCTTC
CASSIGQAGYTF
>TRBJ1-2|TRBV6-6|NA|NA|14
TGTGCCAGCAGTTACGCCGACGCGGGCTATGGCTACACCTTC
CASSYADAGYGYTF
>TRBJ2-3|TRBV5-1|NA|NA|14
TGCGCCAGCAGCCCCGAGGTGGGGCGCCTTTCGCAGTATTTT
CASSPEVGRLSQYF
>TRBJ2-7|TRBV7-6|TRBD1|NA|15
TGTGCCAGCAGCTTAGGACAGGGGTTTACCTACGAGCAGTACTTC
CASSLGQGFTYEQYF
>TRBJ1-2|TRBV28|TRBD1|NA|14
TGTGCCAGCAGTTTAGGACAGGCTTACTATGGCTACACCTTC
CASSLGQAYYGYTF
>TRBJ2-2|TRBV29-1|TRBD2|NA|16
TGCAGCGTTGAACAATCTAGCGGGAGCGTGTTCGGGGAGCTGTTTTTT
CSVEQSSGSVFGELFF
>TRBJ2-7|TRBV5-1|TRBD1|NA|12
TGCGCCAGCAGCGGGACAGGCTACGAGCAGTACTTC
CASSGTGYEQYF
>TRBJ2-5|TRBV5-1|TRBD2|NA|16
TGCGCCAGCAGCTTGGTGGGGCTAGCGGTCGAGGAGACCCAGTACTTC
CASSLVGLAVEETQYF
>TRBJ1-2|TRBV16|NA|NA|13
TGTGCCAGCAGCCAATTTAACGGCTATGGCTACACCTTC
CASSQFNGYGYTF
>TRBJ1-1|TRBV29-1|TRBD1|NA|13
TGCAGCGTGAGGGGGACAGTAAACACTGAAGCTTTCTTT
CSVRGTVNTEAFF
>TRBJ1-5|TRBV4-3|NA|NA|14
TGCGCCAGCAGCCGTATAGTAGGGGAGGGGCCCCAGCATTTT
CASSRIVGEGPQHF
>TRBJ2-2|TRBV2|TRBD1|NA|16
TGTGCCAGCTCGGTGGTAAGGACAGGGAACACCGGGGAGCTGTTTTTT
CASSVVRTGNTGELFF
>TRBJ2-3|TRBV7-9|TRBD1|NA|16
TGTGCCAGCAGCTCTTGGGACAGGGATCGGACAGATACGCAGTATTTT
CASSSWDRDRTDTQYF
>TRBJ1-2|TRBV2|NA|NA|10
TGTGCCAGCCAACAGCATGGCTACACCTTC
CASQQHGYTF
>TRBJ2-5|TRBV6-6|TRBD2|NA|16
TGTGCCAGCAGTACCCAGACTAGCGGGTACCAAGAGACCCAGTACTTC
CASSTQTSGYQETQYF
>TRBJ2-7|TRBV15|TRBD1|NA|16
TGTGCCACCAGCAGAGAATCACAGGGGGCCTTCTACGAGCAGTACTTC
CATSRESQGAFYEQYF
>TRBJ2-1|TRBV13|NA|NA|15
TGTGCCAGCAGCCCAACCGGGATCCGTAACAATGAGCAGTTCTTC
CASSPTGIRNNEQFF
>TRBJ2-2|TRBV4-2|NA|NA|15
TGTGCCAGCAGCCAGGAGCCCCAGGGTACCGGGGAGCTGTTTTTT
CASSQEPQGTGELFF
>TRBJ2-5|TRBV6-2/TRBV6-3|TRBD1|NA|16
TGTGCCAGCAGTTACAGGGACAGGGGCACGGGAGAGACCCAGTACTTC
CASSYRDRGTGETQYF
>TRBJ1-2|TRBV7-6|NA|NA|14
TGTGCCAGCAGCTTGGGCCAAGGGGGTGATGGCTACACCTTC
CASSLGQGGDGYTF
>TRBJ2-7|TRBV5-1|NA|NA|15
TGCGCCAGCAGCTGGGGTGCGGGGGCGGGGAACGAGCAGTACTTC
CASSWGAGAGNEQYF
>TRBJ2-1|TRBV2|NA|NA|16
TGTGCCAGCAGAAGCGGACGGGGGGCCTCCTACAATGAGCAGTTCTTC
CASRSGRGASYNEQFF
>TRBJ1-1|TRBV28|NA|NA|15
TGTGCCAGCAGTTTATACCCCAGTATTAACACTGAAGCTTTCTTT
CASSLYPSINTEAFF
>TRBJ2-3|TRBV19|TRBD1|NA|13
TGTGCCAGTAAGGAACAGGGGGCAGGTACGCAGTATTTT
CASKEQGAGTQYF